A selection of T cell receptor beta chains follows, all from one sample in a study of vaccination and CD4 T cells after COVID-19. TCRdb ran MiXCR on the PCR reads and lists one entry per CDR3 protein. The table has 10,000 to 12,000 distinct CDR3 sequences, about 28% seen once. What these receptors recognize is not known. This specimen was CD4+ T cells from blood, cultured in vitro, taken after SARS-CoV-2 vaccination. The receptor source for this set is a human donor who had recovered from COVID-19. CDR3s include the opening cysteine and the closing phenylalanine or tryptophan. A D gene is named only where the DNA matches it firmly. Expanded clones are given a class, and other clones once, few, many or no size at all.

>TRBJ2-5|TRBV7-3|few|TRBD2
CASSLTGGQETQYF
TGTGCCAGCAGCTTAACGGGGGGGCAAGAGACCCAGTACTTC
>TRBJ2-7|TRBV7-9|few|.
CASSLGVGVFEQYF
TGTGCCAGCAGCTTAGGCGTTGGGGTGTTCGAGCAGTACTTC
>TRBJ1-1|TRBV7-2|medium-sized|.
CASSPWGTEAFF
TGTGCCAGCAGCCCCTGGGGGACTGAAGCTTTCTTT
>TRBJ2-7|TRBV20-1|few|TRBD2
CSAMSGGTSTGEQYF
TGCAGTGCCATGAGCGGGGGTACGAGTACTGGGGAGCAGTACTTC
>TRBJ1-1|TRBV6-1|few|.
CASSSDRMMNTEAFF
TGTGCCAGCAGCTCGGACAGAATGATGAACACTGAAGCTTTCTTT
>TRBJ2-1|TRBV12-3/TRBV12-4|.|TRBD2
CASRRTSGHYNEQFF
TGTGCCAGCAGACGGACTAGCGGGCACTACAATGAGCAGTTCTTC
>TRBJ2-5|TRBV20-1|few|TRBD2
CSARPGLAGGETQYF
TGCAGTGCTAGACCGGGACTAGCGGGAGGTGAGACCCAGTACTTC
>TRBJ2-5|TRBV4-3|.|.
CASSPRLPAGETQYF
TGCGCCAGCAGCCCCCGACTCCCGGCGGGGGAGACCCAGTACTTC
>TRBJ1-5|TRBV19|.|.
CASSMARYSNQPQHF
TGTGCCAGTAGTATGGCCAGATATAGCAATCAGCCCCAGCATTTT
>TRBJ2-3|TRBV28|few|TRBD2
CASSHPNPRTSGSRDTQYF
TGTGCCAGCAGTCATCCCAACCCACGGACTAGCGGGAGTAGGGATACGCAGTATTTT
>TRBJ2-2|TRBV11-3|.|TRBD2
CASSRIAGNGELFF
TGTGCCAGCAGCCGAATAGCGGGAAACGGGGAGCTGTTTTTT
>TRBJ2-1|TRBV18|.|TRBD2
CASSPPREGQENEQFF
TGTGCCAGCTCACCACCGCGGGAGGGCCAGGAGAATGAGCAGTTCTTC
>TRBJ2-7|TRBV5-8|.|.
CASSLVRDQYF
TGTGCCAGCAGCTTGGTCAGGGACCAGTACTTC
>TRBJ2-1|TRBV6-2/TRBV6-3|.|TRBD1
CASSSRTGRSYNEQFF
TGTGCCAGCAGCTCCCGGACAGGGCGATCCTACAATGAGCAGTTCTTC
>TRBJ2-5|TRBV19|.|TRBD1
CASSSTGRSETQYF
TGTGCCAGTAGTTCGACAGGGCGCTCGGAGACCCAGTACTTC
>TRBJ2-3|TRBV24-1|.|TRBD2
CATSSAGERTDTQYF
TGTGCCACCAGTTCCGCGGGAGAGCGAACAGATACGCAGTATTTT
>TRBJ2-2|TRBV6-1|.|.
CASSRKGQNTGELFF
TGTGCCAGCAGTAGAAAGGGACAGAACACCGGGGAGCTGTTTTTT